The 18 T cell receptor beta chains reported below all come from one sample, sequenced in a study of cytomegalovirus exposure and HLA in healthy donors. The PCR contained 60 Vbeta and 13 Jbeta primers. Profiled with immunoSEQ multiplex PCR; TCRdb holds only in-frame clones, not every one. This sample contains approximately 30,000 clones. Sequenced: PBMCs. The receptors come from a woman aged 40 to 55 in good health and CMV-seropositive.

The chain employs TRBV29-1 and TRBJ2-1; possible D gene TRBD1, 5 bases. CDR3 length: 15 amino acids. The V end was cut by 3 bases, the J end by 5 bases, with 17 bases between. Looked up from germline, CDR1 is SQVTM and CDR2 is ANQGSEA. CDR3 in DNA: TGCAGCGTTGAGACCCAGGGCCCCATAAACAATGAGCAGTTCTTC. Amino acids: CSVETQGPINNEQFF.

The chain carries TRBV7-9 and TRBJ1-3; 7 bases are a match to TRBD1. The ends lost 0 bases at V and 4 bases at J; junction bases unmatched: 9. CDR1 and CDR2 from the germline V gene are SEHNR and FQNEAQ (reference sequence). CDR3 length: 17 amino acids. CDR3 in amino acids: CASSLAGTALIGNTIYF. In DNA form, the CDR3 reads TGTGCCAGCAGCTTAGCCGGGACAGCCCTTATCGGAAACACCATATATTTT.

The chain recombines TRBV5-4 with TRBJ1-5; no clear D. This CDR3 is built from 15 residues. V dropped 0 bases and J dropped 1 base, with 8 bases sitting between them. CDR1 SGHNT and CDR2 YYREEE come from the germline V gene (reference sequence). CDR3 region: CASSLDPTSNQPQHF. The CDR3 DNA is TGTGCCAGCAGCTTGGACCCGACAAGCAATCAGCCCCAGCATTTT.

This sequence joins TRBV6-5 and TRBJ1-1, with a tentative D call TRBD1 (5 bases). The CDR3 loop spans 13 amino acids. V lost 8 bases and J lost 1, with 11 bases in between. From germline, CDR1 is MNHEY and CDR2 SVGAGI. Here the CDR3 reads CASGGTENTEAFF. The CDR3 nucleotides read TGTGCCAGCGGGGGGACGGAGAACACTGAAGCTTTCTTT.

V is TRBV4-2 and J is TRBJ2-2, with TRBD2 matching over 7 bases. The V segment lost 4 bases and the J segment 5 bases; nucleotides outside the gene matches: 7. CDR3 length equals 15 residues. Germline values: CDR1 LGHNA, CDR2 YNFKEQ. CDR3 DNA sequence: TGTGCCAGCAGCCGGGGGAGGGCCGGGACCGGGGAGCTGTTTTTT. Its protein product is CASSRGRAGTGELFF.

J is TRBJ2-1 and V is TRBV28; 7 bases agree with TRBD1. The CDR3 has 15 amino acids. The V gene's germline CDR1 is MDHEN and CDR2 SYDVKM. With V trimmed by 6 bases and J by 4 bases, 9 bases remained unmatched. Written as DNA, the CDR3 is TGTGCCAGCAGAAAAGGGGGCGACTTATACAATGAGCAGTTCTTC. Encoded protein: CASRKGGDLYNEQFF.

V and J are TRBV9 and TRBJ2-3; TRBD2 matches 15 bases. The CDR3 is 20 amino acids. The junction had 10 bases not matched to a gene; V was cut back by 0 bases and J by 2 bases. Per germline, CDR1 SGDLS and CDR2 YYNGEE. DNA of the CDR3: TGTGCCAGCAGCGTAGGTTTAGGACTAGCGGGGGGGCACCCCACAGATACGCAGTATTTT. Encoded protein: CASSVGLGLAGGHPTDTQYF.

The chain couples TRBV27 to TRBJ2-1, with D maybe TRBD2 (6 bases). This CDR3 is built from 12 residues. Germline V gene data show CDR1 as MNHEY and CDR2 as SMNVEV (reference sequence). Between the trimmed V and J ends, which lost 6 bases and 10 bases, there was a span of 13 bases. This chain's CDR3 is CASSQSGLEQFF. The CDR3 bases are TGTGCCAGCAGCCAAAGCGGGTTAGAGCAGTTCTTC.

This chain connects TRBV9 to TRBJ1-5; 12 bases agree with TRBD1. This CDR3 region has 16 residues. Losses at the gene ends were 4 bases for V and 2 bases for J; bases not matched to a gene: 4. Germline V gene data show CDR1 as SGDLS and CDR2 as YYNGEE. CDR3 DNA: TGTGCCAGCAGCCGGGGACAGGGGGCCGGCAATCAGCCCCAGCATTTT. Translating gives CASSRGQGAGNQPQHF.

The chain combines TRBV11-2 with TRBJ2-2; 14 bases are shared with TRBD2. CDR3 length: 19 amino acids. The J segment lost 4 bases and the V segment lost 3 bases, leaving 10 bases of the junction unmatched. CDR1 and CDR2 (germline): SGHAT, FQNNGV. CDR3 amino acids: CASSFLWGLAGVGTGELFF. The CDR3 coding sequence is TGTGCCAGCAGCTTCCTTTGGGGACTAGCGGGAGTCGGCACCGGGGAGCTGTTTTTT.

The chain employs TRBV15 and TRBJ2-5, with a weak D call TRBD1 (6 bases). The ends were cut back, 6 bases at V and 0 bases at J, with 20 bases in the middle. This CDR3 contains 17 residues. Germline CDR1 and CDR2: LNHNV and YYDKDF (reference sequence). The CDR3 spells CATRDPTPGQNQETQYF. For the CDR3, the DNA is TGTGCCACCAGAGACCCCACCCCGGGACAAAACCAAGAGACCCAGTACTTC.

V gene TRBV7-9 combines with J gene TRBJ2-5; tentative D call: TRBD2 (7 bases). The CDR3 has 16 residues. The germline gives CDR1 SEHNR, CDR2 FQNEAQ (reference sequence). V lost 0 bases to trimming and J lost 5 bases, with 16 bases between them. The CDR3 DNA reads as TGTGCCAGCAGCTTAGCAGGGGGGGCCCTAAGGGAGACCCAGTACTTC. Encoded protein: CASSLAGGALRETQYF.

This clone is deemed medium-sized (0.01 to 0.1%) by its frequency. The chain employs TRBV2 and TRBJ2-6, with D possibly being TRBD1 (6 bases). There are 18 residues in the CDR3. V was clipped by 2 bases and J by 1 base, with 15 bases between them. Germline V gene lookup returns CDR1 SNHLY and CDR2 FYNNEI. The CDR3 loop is CASSEWAGAFSGANVLTF. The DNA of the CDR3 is TGTGCCAGCAGTGAATGGGCAGGGGCATTTTCTGGGGCCAACGTCCTGACTTTC.

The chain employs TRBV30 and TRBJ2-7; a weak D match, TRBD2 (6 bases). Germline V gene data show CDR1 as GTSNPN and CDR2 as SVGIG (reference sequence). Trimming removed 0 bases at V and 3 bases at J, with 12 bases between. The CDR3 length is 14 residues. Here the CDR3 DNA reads TGTGCCTGGAGTGTAACCCTGGGACTCTACGAGCAGTACTTC. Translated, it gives CAWSVTLGLYEQYF. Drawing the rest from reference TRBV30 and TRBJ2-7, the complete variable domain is SQTIHQWPATLVQPVGSPLSLECTVEGTSNPNLYWYRQAAGRGLQLLFYSVGIGQISSEVPQNLSASRPQDRQFILSSKKLLLSDSGFYLCAWSVTLGLYEQYFGPGTRLTVT.

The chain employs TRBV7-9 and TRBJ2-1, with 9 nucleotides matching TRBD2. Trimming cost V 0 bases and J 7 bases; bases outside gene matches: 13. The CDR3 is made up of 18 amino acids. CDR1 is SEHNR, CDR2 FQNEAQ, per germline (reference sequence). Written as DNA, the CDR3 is TGTGCCAGCAGCTTAGCCCGGACTAGCGAGGTGGAAAGGAATGAGCAGTTCTTC. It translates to CASSLARTSEVERNEQFF.

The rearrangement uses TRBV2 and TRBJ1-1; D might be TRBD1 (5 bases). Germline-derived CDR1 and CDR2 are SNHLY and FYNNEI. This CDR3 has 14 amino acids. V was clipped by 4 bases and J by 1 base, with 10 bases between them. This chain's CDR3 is CASSVVGGNTEAFF. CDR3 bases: TGTGCCAGCAGTGTGGTGGGGGGGAACACTGAAGCTTTCTTT.

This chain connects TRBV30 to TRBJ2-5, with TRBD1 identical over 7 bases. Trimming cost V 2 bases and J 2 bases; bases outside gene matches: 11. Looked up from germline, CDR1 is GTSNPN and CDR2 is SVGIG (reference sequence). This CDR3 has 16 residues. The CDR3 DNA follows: TGTGCCTGGAGTATTAAAAACCCGGGACAGCAAGAGACCCAGTACTTC. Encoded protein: CAWSIKNPGQQETQYF.

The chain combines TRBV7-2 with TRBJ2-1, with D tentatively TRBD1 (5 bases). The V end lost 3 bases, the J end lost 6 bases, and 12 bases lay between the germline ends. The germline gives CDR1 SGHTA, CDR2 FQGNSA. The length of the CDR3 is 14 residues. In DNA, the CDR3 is TGTGCCAGCAGCTTGGCTCGTAGGGGCAATGAGCAGTTCTTC. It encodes CASSLARRGNEQFF.